This T cell receptor (beta chain) was obtained from a study of graft-versus-host responses after intestinal transplantation. Turning to the study itself: Recipients obtained multivisceral, liver-intestinal, or isolated intestinal transplants.

Clones were read by immunoSEQ multiplex PCR, and TCRdb kept only the in-frame ones, dropping some. The table records tens of thousands of clones, 92% of them present only once. This clone was recorded once. Its target is not known. This CDR3 has 12 amino acids. The V gene lost 4 bases and the J gene lost 5 bases, with 8 bases spanning the gap. Germline lookup yields CDR1 MGHDK and CDR2 SYGVNS. Overall study results and limits: Investigators detected GvH clones in recipient marrow, with some emerging earlier in ileum or blood. High graft-versus-host to host-versus-graft T cell clonal ratios marked allografts of patients with graft-donor macrochimerism.

The source is a human patient who received an intestinal transplant, so some T cells may come from the graft donor. The chain links TRBV25-1 to TRBJ1-1, with D uncertain. The input for sequencing was bone marrow, taken 700 to 850 days after intestinal transplantation. The CDR3 nucleotides read TGTGCCAGCAGTGTGTCGGGAACTGAAGCTTTCTTT. It encodes CASSVSGTEAFF.